The 26 T cell receptor beta chains reported below all come from one sample, sequenced in a study of T cell responses to AZD1222 COVID-19 vaccine. Clones were read by immunoSEQ multiplex PCR, and TCRdb kept only the in-frame ones, dropping some. The sample lists roughly 190,000 clones, approximately 91% seen once, with roughly 0.98% in the top ten. This specimen was peripheral blood, taken on day 0 of AZD1222 vaccination. The receptors were gathered from an adult in good health.

The chain carries TRBV5-4 and TRBJ2-1, with D unclear. Trimming cost V 3 bases and J 0 bases, with 7 bases left between them. CDR3 size: 14 residues. The V gene's germline CDR1 is SGHNT and CDR2 YYREEE (reference sequence). The CDR3 nucleotides read TGTGCCAGCAGCTCCGCCGACTCCTACAATGAGCAGTTCTTC. It codes for CASSSADSYNEQFF.

The chain recombines TRBV3-1 (or the pseudogene TRBV3-2) with TRBJ1-1; no firm D call. Trimming stripped 8 bases from V and 3 bases from J, with 7 bases between. The CDR3 is 11 amino acids. From germline, CDR1 is LGHDT and CDR2 YNNKEL (reference sequence). The CDR3 sequence is CASCGDTEAFF. The CDR3 region has the DNA TGTGCCAGCTGCGGGGACACTGAAGCTTTCTTT.

CDR3 DNA sequence: TGTGCCAGCAGCTTAATGACAGGGGGGAATGAGCAGTTCTTC. Its protein product is CASSLMTGGNEQFF. The chain carries TRBV7-3 and TRBJ2-1; the match to TRBD1 covers 9 bases. The CDR3 extends over 14 amino acids. The germline gives CDR1 SGHTA, CDR2 FQGTGA. The junction had 2 bases not matched to a gene; V was cut back by 1 base and J by 7 bases.

With respect to this clone: Other nucleotide sequences from this sample produce the same CDR3. J is TRBJ1-1 and V is TRBV19; D is possibly TRBD1 (5 bases). Trimming cost V 3 bases and J 3 bases, with 17 bases left between them. The CDR3 covers 16 residues. Germline V lookup: CDR1 LNHDA, CDR2 SQIVND (reference sequence). CDR3 coding DNA: TGTGCCAGTAGTATCCCCACAGGCGGGGGGGACACTGAAGCTTTCTTT. Protein sequence: CASSIPTGGGDTEAFF.

V and J are TRBV12-3 or TRBV12-4 and TRBJ2-7; D is unresolved. Trimming took 5 bases from V and 5 from J, leaving 13 bases between them. This CDR3 comprises 13 residues. CDR3 sequence: CASSLAQYDEQYF. In nucleotides, the CDR3 is TGTGCCAGCAGTCTGGCCCAGTACGACGAGCAGTACTTC.

The chain recombines TRBV28 with TRBJ1-2; a possible D gene is TRBD1 (5 bases). The CDR3 runs to 16 residues. Deletions cut 5 bases from V and 1 base from J, with 17 bases between. Germline-derived CDR1 and CDR2 are MDHEN and SYDVKM. CDR3 loop: CASSRPGLGVNYGYTF. The CDR3 region has the DNA TGTGCCAGCAGTCGTCCGGGCCTAGGGGTTAACTATGGCTACACCTTC.

This chain uses TRBV28 with TRBJ2-3; 10 positions match TRBD2. CDR1 and CDR2 (germline): MDHEN, SYDVKM. This CDR3 is built from 15 residues. The junction had 5 bases not matched to a gene; V was cut back by 6 bases and J by 2 bases. The CDR3 reads CASRLAGVPTDTQYF. The CDR3 region has the DNA TGTGCCAGCAGGCTAGCGGGAGTACCCACAGATACGCAGTATTTT.

The J gene is TRBJ2-7, the V gene TRBV13, with TRBD2 as a possible D gene (5 bases). The CDR3 has 13 amino acids. V shed 0 bases and J shed 2 bases, with 5 bases lying between them. Germline V gives CDR1 PRHDT, CDR2 FYEKMQ (reference sequence). CDR3: CASSLGRAYEQYF. The CDR3, as DNA: TGTGCCAGCAGCTTAGGGCGGGCCTACGAGCAGTACTTC.

This chain uses TRBV9 with TRBJ2-1; 9 bases map to TRBD2. The CDR3 length is 15 residues. Germline lookup yields CDR1 SGDLS and CDR2 YYNGEE. With 4 bases clipped from V and 7 bases from J, the junction kept 9 bases outside the gene matches. The CDR3 loop reads CASSSRLADYNEQFF. The CDR3 DNA reads as TGTGCCAGCAGCTCCCGACTAGCGGACTATAATGAGCAGTTCTTC. Supplemented by reference TRBV9 and TRBJ2-1, the full variable domain reads DSGVTQTPKHLITATGQRVTLRCSPRSGDLSVYWYQQSLDQGLQFLIQYYNGEERAKGNILERFSAQQFPDLHSELNLSSLELGDSALYFCASSSRLADYNEQFFGPGTRLTVL.

The chain uses TRBV29-1 and TRBJ2-3; 8 bases match TRBD2. This CDR3 is built from 13 residues. J lost 4 bases, V lost 6 bases, and 6 bases had no gene match. CDR1 SQVTM and CDR2 ANQGSEA come from the germline V gene. DNA of the CDR3: TGCAGCGTCCCCCGGGGGGGCCCAGATACGCAGTATTTT. It is translated as CSVPRGGPDTQYF.

The chain's CDR3 is CASSLLRATNEKLFF. CDR3 in DNA: TGTGCCAGCAGTTTATTAAGGGCGACTAATGAAAAACTGTTTTTT. The chain recombines TRBV27 with TRBJ1-4, with unresolved D. V was trimmed by 1 base and J by 2 bases, leaving 8 bases between them. Germline V CDR1 and CDR2: MNHEY, SMNVEV (reference sequence). This CDR3 spans 15 amino acids.

The rearrangement joins TRBV7-3 to TRBJ1-2; D possibly corresponds to TRBD1 (6 bases). V was clipped by 5 bases and J by 4 bases, with 14 bases between them. This CDR3 contains 14 residues. Germline V gene data show CDR1 as SGHTA and CDR2 as FQGTGA. CDR3 loop: CASSGSRQVYGYTF. In DNA, the CDR3 is TGTGCCAGCAGCGGGTCGAGACAGGTCTATGGCTACACCTTC.

CDR3 DNA sequence: TGTGCCAGCATACGGGACAGCCGAAGGAGCACTGAAGCTTTCTTT. This translates into CASIRDSRRSTEAFF. This chain connects TRBV27 to TRBJ1-1; 7 bases map to TRBD1. The CDR3 is made up of 15 amino acids. The germline V gene encodes CDR1 MNHEY and CDR2 SMNVEV (reference sequence). V trimming: 7 bases; J trimming: 4 bases; junction bases outside the gene matches: 12.

CDR3 protein: CASRSGTGYEQYF. Written as DNA, the CDR3 is TGTGCCAGCAGGTCCGGGACAGGCTACGAGCAGTACTTC. This sequence joins TRBV7-9 and TRBJ2-7, with TRBD1 matching over 8 bases. Looked up from germline, CDR1 is SEHNR and CDR2 is FQNEAQ (reference sequence). This CDR3 has 13 amino acids. V was pared by 6 bases and J by 3 bases, with 4 bases of the junction left unmatched. Full variable domain (outside the CDR3, taken from reference TRBV7-9 and TRBJ2-7): DTGVSQNPRHKITKRGQNVTFRCDPISEHNRLYWYRQTLGQGPEFLTYFQNEAQLEKSRLLSDRFSAERPKGSFSTLEIQRTEQGDSAMYLCASRSGTGYEQYFGPGTRLTVT.

Only one count was recorded for this clone. This chain connects TRBV11-2 to TRBJ2-7; D might be TRBD2 (6 bases). CDR3 length: 13 amino acids. V was cut by 4 bases and J by 0 bases, with 7 bases left in between. The germline CDR1 and CDR2 sequences are SGHAT and FQNNGV. CDR3 in amino acids: CASSSGLSYEQYF. The CDR3 DNA reads as TGTGCCAGCAGCTCGGGACTCTCCTACGAGCAGTACTTC. The whole variable domain, filled in from reference TRBV11-2 and TRBJ2-7, reads EAGVAQSPRYKIIEKRQSVAFWCNPISGHATLYWYQQILGQGPKLLIQFQNNGVVDDSQLPKDRFSAERLKGVDSTLKIQPAKLEDSAVYLCASSSGLSYEQYFGPGTRLTVT.

The V gene is TRBV4-1, the J gene TRBJ2-1, with 12 bases fitting TRBD2. V shed 3 bases and J 8 bases; nucleotides not matched to a gene: 11. This CDR3 has 17 residues. Germline CDR1 is MGHRA and CDR2 is YSYEKL. CDR3 in DNA: TGCGCCAGCAGCCATCGACAACTAGCGGGGGGCGCGGATGAGCAGTTCTTC. Translating it yields CASSHRQLAGGADEQFF.

The rearrangement links TRBV19 to TRBJ1-3; D ambiguous. Germline CDR1 and CDR2: LNHDA and SQIVND (reference sequence). The CDR3 totals 15 residues. Trimming removed 6 bases at V and 0 bases at J, with 12 bases between. The CDR3 DNA reads as TGTGCCAGTAGCGCGACATATCGCTCTGGAAACACCATATATTTT. It codes for CASSATYRSGNTIYF.

This clone was counted only a few times. The chain couples TRBV7-9 to TRBJ2-3; the match to TRBD1 covers 7 bases. V shed 0 bases, J shed 11 bases, and the junction held 11 bases outside the gene matches. The CDR3 extends over 15 amino acids. Germline CDR1 is SEHNR and CDR2 is FQNEAQ (reference sequence). As DNA, the CDR3 is TGTGCCAGCAGCTTAGCTAACTTGCAGGGGGATCAGCAGTATTTT. This translates into CASSLANLQGDQQYF.

This rearrangement joins TRBV19 to TRBJ1-5, with D uncertain. V was shortened by 0 bases and J by 7 bases, with 7 bases between the two germline ends. CDR1 and CDR2 from the germline V gene are LNHDA and SQIVND (reference sequence). The CDR3 is 13 amino acids. The CDR3 spells CASSIDLVQPQHF. CDR3 sequence (DNA): TGTGCCAGTAGTATAGATTTGGTCCAGCCCCAGCATTTT.

The chain couples TRBV27 to TRBJ1-1; no clear D gene. The CDR3 covers 14 residues. Germline V gene data show CDR1 as MNHEY and CDR2 as SMNVEV (reference sequence). The germline V and J ends were trimmed by 1 base and 1 base, with 7 bases remaining between them. CDR3 coding DNA: TGTGCCAGCAGTTTATTTCCTGGGAACACTGAAGCTTTCTTT. It yields the protein CASSLFPGNTEAFF.

The V gene is TRBV6-2 or TRBV6-3, the J gene TRBJ2-1; 9 nucleotides line up with TRBD2. CDR1 is MNHEY and CDR2 is SVGEGT in the germline V gene. The CDR3 covers 16 residues. Unmatched junction bases numbered 4, after V lost 0 bases and J lost 4 bases. This CDR3 is CASSYSTSGSYNEQFF. As DNA, the CDR3 is TGTGCCAGCAGTTACTCGACTAGCGGTTCTTACAATGAGCAGTTCTTC.

This chain links TRBV5-8 with TRBJ1-4, with 9 bases identical to TRBD1. Unmatched junction bases numbered 14, after V lost 0 bases and J lost 5 bases. CDR3 length: 19 residues. CDR1 and CDR2 (germline): SGHTS, YDEGEE. The DNA for the CDR3 is TGTGCCAGCAGCTTGGATACTCTAACGACAGGGGGGGACAATGAAAAACTGTTTTTT. This sequence encodes CASSLDTLTTGGDNEKLFF. Supplemented by reference TRBV5-8 and TRBJ1-4, the full variable domain reads EAGVTQSPTHLIKTRGQQATLRCSPISGHTSVYWYQQALGLGLQFLLWYDEGEERNRGNFPPRFSGRQFPNYSSELNVNALELEDSALYLCASSLDTLTTGGDNEKLFFGSGTQLSVL.

V usage is TRBV7-8 and J usage is TRBJ1-6; 8 bases are a match to TRBD1. Germline CDR1 is SGHVS and CDR2 is FQNEAQ. Unmatched junction bases numbered 5, after V lost 1 base and J lost 6 bases. This CDR3 comprises 16 residues. The CDR3 nucleotides are TGTGCCAGCAGCTTAGGAGACAGGGGAACTAATTCACCCCTCCACTTT. Its protein product is CASSLGDRGTNSPLHF.

This chain links TRBV5-4 with TRBJ2-7; D is uncertain. V gave up 4 bases and J gave up 3 bases, with 11 bases separating them. Germline assignment: CDR1 SGHNT and CDR2 YYREEE (reference sequence). This CDR3 has 13 amino acids. Here the CDR3 DNA reads TGTGCCAGCAGCATCGAGGATAGCTACGAGCAGTACTTC. This gives the protein CASSIEDSYEQYF.

The CDR3 region has the DNA TGTGCCATCAGTGACCTGGACAGGTCCCCCTCCTACGAGCAGTACTTC. Translating gives CAISDLDRSPSYEQYF. The chain combines TRBV10-3 with TRBJ2-7, with 7 bases aligning to TRBD1. CDR1 is ENHRY, CDR2 SYGVKD, per germline. Trimming removed 3 bases from V and 0 bases from J; junction bases left unmatched: 8. This CDR3 has 16 amino acids.

V gene TRBV28 combines with J gene TRBJ1-6, with TRBD1 as a possible D gene (6 bases). The CDR3 covers 16 residues. The V gene's germline CDR1 is MDHEN and CDR2 SYDVKM. V was pared by 7 bases and J by 8 bases, with 21 bases between. For the CDR3, the DNA is TGTGCCAGCATTCTTAGAAGGGCGCACAGGGATTCACCCCTCCACTTT. Protein sequence: CASILRRAHRDSPLHF.